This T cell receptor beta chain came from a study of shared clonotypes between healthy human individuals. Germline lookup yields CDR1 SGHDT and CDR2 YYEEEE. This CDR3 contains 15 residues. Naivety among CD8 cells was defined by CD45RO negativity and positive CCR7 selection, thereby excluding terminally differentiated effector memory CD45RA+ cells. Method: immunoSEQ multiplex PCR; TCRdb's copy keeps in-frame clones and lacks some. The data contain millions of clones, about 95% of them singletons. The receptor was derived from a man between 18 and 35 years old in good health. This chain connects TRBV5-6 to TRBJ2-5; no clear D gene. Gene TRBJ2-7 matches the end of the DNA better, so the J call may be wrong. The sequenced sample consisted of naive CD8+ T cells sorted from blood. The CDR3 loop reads CASSLAMKALYEQYF. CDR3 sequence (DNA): TGTGCCAGCAGCTTGGCTATGAAAGCGCTTTACGAGCAGTACTTC.